Below, one TCR beta chain is given with its context. Its binding antigen is unknown. There are no base qualities to consult, and no much larger clone falls within one base. This record belongs to a study of monozygotic twins with cystic fibrosis (dated by TCRdb to the early 2020s). Turning to the overall study: About 3.1 micrograms of fragmented DNA went through roughly 15 PCR cycles to produce barcoded libraries. Made up mostly of children and adolescents, the cohort included ten female and six male twin pairs ranging in age from roughly 2.0 to 40 years, with a median of about 9.2 years. On the day blood was drawn, the twins' weight-for-height and FEVPerc (FEV1 disease centile) were ranked against those of the approximately 1,000 cohort participants. The study compared TCR beta repertoires within and between 16 monozygotic twin pairs with cystic fibrosis to assess genetic influence on V and J gene usage. Data for three of the twin pairs had been reported earlier in a different context.

V sheds 0 bases and J sheds 8 bases, leaving 14 bases between their ends. CDR1 SGHTA and CDR2 FQGNSA are derived from the germline V gene. CDR3 length: 15 amino acids, cysteine to phenylalanine. This entry keeps only the CDR3 DNA: 45 bases, framed from base 1. Broader findings and caveats from the paper: Simpson clonality was generally low (median about 0.009), which suggests a naive-dominated repertoire, and clonality was higher in the most severely affected patients. The greatest similarity to the co-twin was observed for V gene usage in 13 of 16 pairs and for J usage in 8 of 16 pairs, which suggested genetic constraints. Significantly higher nucleotide-identical clonotype sharing was observed within monozygotic CF twin pairs than between unrelated CF individuals (P = 0.000026, Mann-Whitney). No association turned up between shared CDR3 numbers and age, concordance or disease severity, and the cohort was small.

The twin pairs came from the European Cystic Fibrosis Twin and Sibling Study Cohort, which recruited patients from over a hundred CF clinics across 14 European countries. Zygosity and CFTR genotype were verified in-house, with zygosity tested by multiplex PCR of nine short tandem repeat loci. Peripheral blood was taken from each twin, and clinical parameters were recorded on the day of blood sampling. Genomic DNA was isolated from peripheral blood cells with phenol/chloroform and kept in TE buffer at 4 degrees C. Following the manufacturer's instructions, TCR beta CDR3 regions were amplified by multiplex PCR with the immunoSEQ immune profiling system. Sequencing was performed on an Illumina NextSeq system. The authors processed their data as follows. Sequence data were processed on the immunoSEQ Analyzer platform, and clonality was computed as the square root of Simpson's index of productive rearrangements. Similarity in V and J usage was measured by Jensen-Shannon distance, and OLGA was used to compute CDR3 generation probabilities. The immuneACCESS database (August 2020) and VDJdb (December 2020) were searched for shared CDR3 sequences. TCRdb carries this immuneACCESS record with in-frame sequences only. Its versions omit some clonotypes, under half of them owing to an unresolved V gene in the studies checked, with the rest unexplained. Clone size and the V and J calls come from that table; the DNA yielded D and trimming. The sample has around 27,000 clones on record, about nine tenths of them singletons. About 0.54% of the sample comes from the top ten.

Recombination linked TRBV7-2 to TRBJ2-4; a confident D gene designation cannot be given. This clonotype was sampled from a girl aged 2-9 years with cystic fibrosis. The material sequenced was blood. This receptor carries the CDR3 CASSLAESRWDIQYF. Read as DNA, the sequence is TGTGCCAGCAGCTTAGCGGAGTCCCGGTGGGACATTCAGTACTTC.